These T cell receptor beta chains were read from a single sample in a study of shared clonotypes between healthy human individuals. Measured with immunoSEQ multiplex PCR; TCRdb has only the in-frame clones, and not every one. The data contain over 2 million clones, around 95% of them singletons. The source material was naive CD4+ T cells sorted from blood. These TCRs come from a man aged 18 to 29 in good health. The CDR3 runs from the conserved cysteine through the conserved F or W. A D gene is named only where the DNA matches it firmly. Size values are once, few and many counts, or a class for expanded clones, and some rows have none.

V	size	J	D	DNA	CDR3
TRBV29-1	.	TRBJ2-7	TRBD1	TGCAGCACTGGACAGGGGGCCTACGAGCAGTACTTC	CSTGQGAYEQYF
TRBV7-9	.	TRBJ1-5	.	TGTGCCAGCAGCTTGAGTTCCGGGAGTTTGAATCAGCCCCAGCATTTT	CASSLSSGSLNQPQHF
TRBV5-5	.	TRBJ1-1	.	TGTGCCAGCAGCTTGGGAGGGACCGTTCAGACTGAAGCTTTCTTT	CASSLGGTVQTEAFF
TRBV28	.	TRBJ1-5	TRBD1	TGTGCCAGCAGACGGGACAGGGGAGGTAATCAGCCCCAGCATTTT	CASRRDRGGNQPQHF
TRBV6-1	.	TRBJ2-1	TRBD2	TGTGCCAGCGGTCGGGAGGGGTTCTCCTACAATGAGCAGTTCTTC	CASGREGFSYNEQFF
TRBV6-5	.	TRBJ2-1	TRBD2	TGTGCCAGCAAATCTAGCGGGGGGCCCGGCAATGAGCAGTTCTTC	CASKSSGGPGNEQFF
TRBV14	once	TRBJ2-5	TRBD2	TGTGCCAGCAGCCAAAACCGCCCTAGCGGGCAAGAGACCCAGTACTTC	CASSQNRPSGQETQYF
TRBV30	.	TRBJ2-2	TRBD2	TGTGCCTCCCCTGGGAGGGCGAACACCGGGGAGCTGTTTTTT	CASPGRANTGELFF
TRBV28	few	TRBJ2-7	TRBD2	TGTGCCAGCAGCCCGGGACTAGCGGGGGGTTCCTACGAGCAGTACTTC	CASSPGLAGGSYEQYF
TRBV7-9	.	TRBJ1-1	.	TGTGCCAGCAGCTCCAGGGTGACTGAAGCTTTCTTT	CASSSRVTEAFF
TRBV7-9	.	TRBJ2-3	.	TGTGCCAGCAGCTTAAGTGTATCGACAGATACGCAGTATTTT	CASSLSVSTDTQYF
TRBV7-9	.	TRBJ1-1	.	TGTGCCAGCAGCTTAGTTCAAGGAAGACCGAACACTGAAGCTTTCTTT	CASSLVQGRPNTEAFF
TRBV19	once	TRBJ2-7	.	TGTGCCAGTAGTATGGAGGGGTCCTACGAGCAGTACTTC	CASSMEGSYEQYF
TRBV5-1	.	TRBJ2-2	.	TGCGCCAGCAGCTTGGACGGGGTAGGGACCGGGGAGCTGTTTTTT	CASSLDGVGTGELFF
TRBV7-9	.	TRBJ2-7	.	TGTGCCAGCAGCCCGGCGGACAGTTCACCCTTCTACGAGCAGTACTTC	CASSPADSSPFYEQYF
TRBV7-9	.	TRBJ2-7	TRBD2	TGTGCCAGCAGCTTCGATTCGGCGGGACTATACGAGCAGTACTTC	CASSFDSAGLYEQYF
TRBV19	.	TRBJ1-4	TRBD1	TGTGCCAGTGGAACAGGGGGCGTTTATAATGAAAAACTGTTTTTT	CASGTGGVYNEKLFF